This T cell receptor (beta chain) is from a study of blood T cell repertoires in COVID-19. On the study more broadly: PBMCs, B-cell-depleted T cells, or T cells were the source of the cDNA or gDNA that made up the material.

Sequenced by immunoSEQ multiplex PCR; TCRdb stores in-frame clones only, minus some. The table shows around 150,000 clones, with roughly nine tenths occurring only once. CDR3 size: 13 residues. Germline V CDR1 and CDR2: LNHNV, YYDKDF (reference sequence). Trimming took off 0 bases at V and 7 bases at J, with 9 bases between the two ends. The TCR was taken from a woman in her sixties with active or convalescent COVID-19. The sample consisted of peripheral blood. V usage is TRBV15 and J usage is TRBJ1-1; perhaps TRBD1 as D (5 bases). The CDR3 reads CATSRDSQGEAFF. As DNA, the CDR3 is TGTGCCACCAGCAGAGACTCCCAGGGTGAAGCTTTCTTT. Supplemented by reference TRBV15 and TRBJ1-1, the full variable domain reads DAMVIQNPRYQVTQFGKPVTLSCSQTLNHNVMYWYQQKSSQAPKLLFHYYDKDFNNEADTPDNFQSRRPNTSFCFLDIRSPGLGDTAMYLCATSRDSQGEAFFGQGTRLTVV.